The rows below give T cell receptor beta chains drawn from one sample of a study of blood T cell repertoires in COVID-19. The table came from immunoSEQ multiplex PCR; TCRdb's copy has only in-frame clones and leaves some out. The table records more than 200,000 clones, 70% to 90% of them present only once. Specimen: peripheral blood. The receptors originated from a man aged 25 to 40 with active or convalescent COVID-19. CDR3s include the opening cysteine and the closing phenylalanine or tryptophan. Fields, in order: D gene, clone size, J gene, V gene, CDR3 DNA, CDR3 protein. The D gene is left open where the match is weak. Not every row has a clone size; where given, it reads once, few, many or a size class.

d_gene: TRBD1; abundance: NA; j_gene: TRBJ2-3; v_gene: TRBV6-4; CDR3nt: TGTGCCAGCAGCCGGGACAGGGGAAGGACAGATACGCAGTATTTT; CDR3aa: CASSRDRGRTDTQYF
d_gene: TRBD2; abundance: NA; j_gene: TRBJ2-3; v_gene: TRBV11-2; CDR3nt: TGTGCCAGCACAATAGCGGGGGGAGATCCTAGCACAGATACGCAGTATTTT; CDR3aa: CASTIAGGDPSTDTQYF
d_gene: TRBD1; abundance: few; j_gene: TRBJ1-2; v_gene: TRBV2; CDR3nt: TGTGCCAGCAGACGAGGGACAGCCAGAACCTCTAACTATGGCTACACCTTC; CDR3aa: CASRRGTARTSNYGYTF
d_gene: NA; abundance: NA; j_gene: TRBJ1-2; v_gene: TRBV7-2; CDR3nt: TGTGCCAGCAGCTTATTCGGGGTTAACTATGGCTACACCTTC; CDR3aa: CASSLFGVNYGYTF
d_gene: NA; abundance: NA; j_gene: TRBJ1-5; v_gene: TRBV2; CDR3nt: TGTGCCAGCAGTGAAGAAATGGGACACCTCAATCAGCCCCAGCATTTT; CDR3aa: CASSEEMGHLNQPQHF
d_gene: NA; abundance: once; j_gene: TRBJ1-1; v_gene: TRBV7-9; CDR3nt: TGTGCCAGCAGCGAGCGACAGATTGAAGCTTTCTTT; CDR3aa: CASSERQIEAFF
d_gene: NA; abundance: once; j_gene: TRBJ2-5; v_gene: TRBV7-9; CDR3nt: TGTGCCAGCAGCCCAACCCCTGGGACATCCGCGGAGACCCAGTACTTC; CDR3aa: CASSPTPGTSAETQYF
d_gene: TRBD2; abundance: NA; j_gene: TRBJ2-1; v_gene: TRBV5-1; CDR3nt: TGCGCCAGCAGCCCCGACGCGGGACTAGCGGGGTACAATGAGCAGTTCTTC; CDR3aa: CASSPDAGLAGYNEQFF
d_gene: NA; abundance: NA; j_gene: TRBJ2-7; v_gene: TRBV7-2; CDR3nt: TGTGCCAGCAGCTCGACTGGCTCCTACGAGCAGTACTTC; CDR3aa: CASSSTGSYEQYF
d_gene: NA; abundance: once; j_gene: TRBJ1-6; v_gene: TRBV3-1/TRBV3-2; CDR3nt: TGTGCCAGCAGCCAAGGGTCGGTTTCACCCCTCCACTTT; CDR3aa: CASSQGSVSPLHF
d_gene: NA; abundance: NA; j_gene: TRBJ2-3; v_gene: TRBV5-1; CDR3nt: TGCGCCAGCAGCTTGGCGGCAGGATCATTGGGCACAGATACGCAGTATTTT; CDR3aa: CASSLAAGSLGTDTQYF
d_gene: NA; abundance: NA; j_gene: TRBJ1-6; v_gene: TRBV30; CDR3nt: TGTGCCTGGGCGGGGGGCCGAAATTCACCCCTCCACTTT; CDR3aa: CAWAGGRNSPLHF
d_gene: TRBD2; abundance: NA; j_gene: TRBJ2-3; v_gene: TRBV11-2; CDR3nt: TGTGCCAGCAGCCTCACTAGCGGGGGTGGCACAGATACGCAGTATTTT; CDR3aa: CASSLTSGGGTDTQYF
d_gene: NA; abundance: NA; j_gene: TRBJ2-7; v_gene: TRBV11-2; CDR3nt: TGTGCCAGCAGCTTGACGCCAGGGGCCTACGAGCAGTACTTC; CDR3aa: CASSLTPGAYEQYF
d_gene: TRBD1; abundance: NA; j_gene: TRBJ1-5; v_gene: TRBV6-5; CDR3nt: TGTGCCAGCTCCCCAGGACAGGGAAGCAATCAGCCCCAGCATTTT; CDR3aa: CASSPGQGSNQPQHF
d_gene: TRBD1; abundance: NA; j_gene: TRBJ1-1; v_gene: TRBV27; CDR3nt: TGTGCCAGCAGTTTGGTAGACAGGGACACTGAAGCTTTCTTT; CDR3aa: CASSLVDRDTEAFF
d_gene: NA; abundance: NA; j_gene: TRBJ1-2; v_gene: TRBV29-1; CDR3nt: TGCAGCGCTAAACAACAGGGCGCTATGTATGGCTACACCTTC; CDR3aa: CSAKQQGAMYGYTF
d_gene: NA; abundance: NA; j_gene: TRBJ2-2; v_gene: TRBV6-4; CDR3nt: TGTGCCAGCAGTGACTCCAGTGGGAGTACCGGGGAGCTGTTTTTT; CDR3aa: CASSDSSGSTGELFF
d_gene: TRBD2; abundance: NA; j_gene: TRBJ2-1; v_gene: TRBV11-2; CDR3nt: TGTGCCAGCAGCTTGGGTCATGGACCGGGACTAGCTTGGTTCTTC; CDR3aa: CASSLGHGPGLAWFF
d_gene: TRBD1; abundance: NA; j_gene: TRBJ1-6; v_gene: TRBV11-2; CDR3nt: TGTGCCAGCAGCTCGGACAGGGGGTCTAATTCACCCCTCCACTTT; CDR3aa: CASSSDRGSNSPLHF
d_gene: TRBD2; abundance: few; j_gene: TRBJ2-7; v_gene: TRBV7-6; CDR3nt: TGTGCCAGCAGCTCCCAAGGAGTAGGTACTAGCGGGGATTACGAGCAGTACTTC; CDR3aa: CASSSQGVGTSGDYEQYF
d_gene: NA; abundance: NA; j_gene: TRBJ1-1; v_gene: TRBV27; CDR3nt: TGTGCCAGCAGTTTACAGACGGTTACCCCTGGAGGTGAAGCTTTCTTT; CDR3aa: CASSLQTVTPGGEAFF
d_gene: TRBD2; abundance: NA; j_gene: TRBJ2-7; v_gene: TRBV7-2; CDR3nt: TGTGCCAGCAGCTTAGTTAGCGGGCCCCCCCCCGGAGAGCAGTACTTC; CDR3aa: CASSLVSGPPPGEQYF
d_gene: NA; abundance: NA; j_gene: TRBJ2-4; v_gene: TRBV6-6; CDR3nt: TGTGCCAGCACCCAAGCCCAGGGGCTAGCCAAAAACATTCAGTACTTC; CDR3aa: CASTQAQGLAKNIQYF